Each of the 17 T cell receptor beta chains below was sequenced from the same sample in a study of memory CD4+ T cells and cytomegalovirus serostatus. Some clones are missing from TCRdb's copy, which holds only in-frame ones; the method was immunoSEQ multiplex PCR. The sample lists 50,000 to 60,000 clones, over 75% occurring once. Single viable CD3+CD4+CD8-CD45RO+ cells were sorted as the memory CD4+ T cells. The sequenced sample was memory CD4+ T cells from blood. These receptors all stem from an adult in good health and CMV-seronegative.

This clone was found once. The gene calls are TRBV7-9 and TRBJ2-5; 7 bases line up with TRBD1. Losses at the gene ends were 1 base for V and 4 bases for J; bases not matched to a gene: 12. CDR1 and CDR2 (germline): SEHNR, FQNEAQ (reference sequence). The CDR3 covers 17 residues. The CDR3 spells CASSLEGDSHKIETQYF. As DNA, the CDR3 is TGTGCCAGCAGCTTAGAGGGGGACAGCCATAAAATAGAGACCCAGTACTTC.

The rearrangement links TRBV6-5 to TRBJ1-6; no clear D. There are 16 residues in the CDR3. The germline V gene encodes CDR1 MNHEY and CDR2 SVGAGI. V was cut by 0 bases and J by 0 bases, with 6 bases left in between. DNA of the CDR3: TGTGCCAGCAGTTACTCGATGGACTCCTATAATTCACCCCTCCACTTT. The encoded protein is CASSYSMDSYNSPLHF.

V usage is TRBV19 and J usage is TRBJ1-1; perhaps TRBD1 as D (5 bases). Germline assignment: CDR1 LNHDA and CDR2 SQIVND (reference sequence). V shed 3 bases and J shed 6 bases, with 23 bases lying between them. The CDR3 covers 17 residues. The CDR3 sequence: CASSIGPLGLWGAEAFF. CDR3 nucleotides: TGTGCCAGTAGTATTGGACCCTTAGGGCTGTGGGGGGCTGAAGCTTTCTTT.

The CDR3, as DNA: TGTGCCAGCTCACTGTCCCGGGACAACACTGAAGCTTTCTTT. Its translation is CASSLSRDNTEAFF. The chain employs TRBV18 and TRBJ1-1, with D possibly matching TRBD1 (5 bases). The CDR3 has 14 residues. Trimming pared 4 bases from V and 2 bases from J, leaving 11 bases between. The germline gives CDR1 KGHSH, CDR2 LQKENI.

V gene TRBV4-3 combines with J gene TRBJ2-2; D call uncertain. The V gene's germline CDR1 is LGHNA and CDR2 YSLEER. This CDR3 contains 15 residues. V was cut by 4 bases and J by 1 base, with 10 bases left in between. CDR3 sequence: CASSPTFLNTGELFF. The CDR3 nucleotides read TGCGCCAGCAGCCCAACCTTTTTGAACACCGGGGAGCTGTTTTTT.

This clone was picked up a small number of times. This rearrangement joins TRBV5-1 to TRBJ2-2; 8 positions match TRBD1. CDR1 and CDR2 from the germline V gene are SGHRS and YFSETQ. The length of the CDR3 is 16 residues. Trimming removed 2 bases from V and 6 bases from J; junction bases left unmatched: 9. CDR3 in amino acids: CASSLGGQASAGELFF. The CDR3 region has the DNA TGCGCCAGCAGCTTAGGGGGACAGGCTTCGGCCGGGGAGCTGTTTTTT.

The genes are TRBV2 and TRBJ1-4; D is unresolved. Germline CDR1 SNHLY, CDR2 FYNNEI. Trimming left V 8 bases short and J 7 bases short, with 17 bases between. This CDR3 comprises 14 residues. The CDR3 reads CASGYAASGEKLFF. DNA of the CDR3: TGTGCCAGCGGGTACGCAGCCTCAGGTGAAAAACTGTTTTTT.

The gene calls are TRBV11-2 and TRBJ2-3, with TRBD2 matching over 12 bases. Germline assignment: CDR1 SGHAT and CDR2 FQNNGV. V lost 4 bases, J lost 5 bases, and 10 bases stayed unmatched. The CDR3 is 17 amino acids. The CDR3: CASSSNSLAGGRDTQYF. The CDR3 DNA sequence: TGTGCCAGCAGCTCCAATTCTCTAGCGGGGGGGCGAGATACGCAGTATTTT.

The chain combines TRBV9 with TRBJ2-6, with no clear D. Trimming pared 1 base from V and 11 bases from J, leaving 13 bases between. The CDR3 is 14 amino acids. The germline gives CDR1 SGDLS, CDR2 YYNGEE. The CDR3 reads CASSVMGRWDVLTF. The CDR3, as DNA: TGTGCCAGCAGCGTAATGGGAAGATGGGACGTCCTGACTTTC.

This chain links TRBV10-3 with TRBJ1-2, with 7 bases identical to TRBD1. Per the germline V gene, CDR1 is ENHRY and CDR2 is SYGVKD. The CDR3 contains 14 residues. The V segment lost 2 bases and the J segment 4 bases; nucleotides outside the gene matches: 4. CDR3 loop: CAISEPGDSYGYTF. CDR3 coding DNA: TGTGCCATCAGTGAGCCCGGGGACAGCTATGGCTACACCTTC.

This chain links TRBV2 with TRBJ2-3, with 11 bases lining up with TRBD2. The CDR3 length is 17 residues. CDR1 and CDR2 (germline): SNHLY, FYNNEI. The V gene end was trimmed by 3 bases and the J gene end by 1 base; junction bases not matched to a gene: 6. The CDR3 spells CASSEGTSGSRTDTQYF. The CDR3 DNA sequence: TGTGCCAGCAGTGAGGGGACTAGCGGTAGTCGCACAGATACGCAGTATTTT.

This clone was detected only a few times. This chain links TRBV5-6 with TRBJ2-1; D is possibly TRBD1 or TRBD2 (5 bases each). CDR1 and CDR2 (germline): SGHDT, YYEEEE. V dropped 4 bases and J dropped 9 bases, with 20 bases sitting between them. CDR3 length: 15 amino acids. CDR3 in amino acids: CASSITPGSGSEQFF. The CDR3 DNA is TGTGCCAGCAGCATTACTCCAGGGAGTGGGAGTGAGCAGTTCTTC.

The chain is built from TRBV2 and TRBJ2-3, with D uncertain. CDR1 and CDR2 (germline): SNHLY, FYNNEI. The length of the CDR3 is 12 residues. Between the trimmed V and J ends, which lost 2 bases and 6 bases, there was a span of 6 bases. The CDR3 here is CASSESRDTQYF. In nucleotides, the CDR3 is TGTGCCAGCAGTGAAAGTCGGGATACGCAGTATTTT.

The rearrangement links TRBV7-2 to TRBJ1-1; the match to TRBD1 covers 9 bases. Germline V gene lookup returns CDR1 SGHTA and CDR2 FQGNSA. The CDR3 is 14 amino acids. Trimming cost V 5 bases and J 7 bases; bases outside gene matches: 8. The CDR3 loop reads CASSPKTGGIEAFF. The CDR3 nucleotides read TGTGCCAGCAGCCCAAAGACAGGGGGGATTGAAGCTTTCTTT.

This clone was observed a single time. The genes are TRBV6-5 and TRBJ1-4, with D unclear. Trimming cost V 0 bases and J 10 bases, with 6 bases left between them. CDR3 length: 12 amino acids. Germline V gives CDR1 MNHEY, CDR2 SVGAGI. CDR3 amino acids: CASSYSTGKLFF. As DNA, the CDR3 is TGTGCCAGCAGTTACTCGACCGGAAAACTGTTTTTT.

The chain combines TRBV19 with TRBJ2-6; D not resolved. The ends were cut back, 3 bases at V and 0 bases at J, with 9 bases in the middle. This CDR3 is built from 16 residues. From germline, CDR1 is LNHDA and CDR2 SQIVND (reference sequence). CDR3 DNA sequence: TGTGCCAGTAGTATGATCGAGAACTCTGGGGCCAACGTCCTGACTTTC. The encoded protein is CASSMIENSGANVLTF.

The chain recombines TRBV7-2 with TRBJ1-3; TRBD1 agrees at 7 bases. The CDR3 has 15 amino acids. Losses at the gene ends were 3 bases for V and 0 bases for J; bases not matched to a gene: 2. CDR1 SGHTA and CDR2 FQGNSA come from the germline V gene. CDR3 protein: CASSLDRNSGNTIYF. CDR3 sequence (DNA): TGTGCCAGCAGCTTGGACAGGAACTCTGGAAACACCATATATTTT.